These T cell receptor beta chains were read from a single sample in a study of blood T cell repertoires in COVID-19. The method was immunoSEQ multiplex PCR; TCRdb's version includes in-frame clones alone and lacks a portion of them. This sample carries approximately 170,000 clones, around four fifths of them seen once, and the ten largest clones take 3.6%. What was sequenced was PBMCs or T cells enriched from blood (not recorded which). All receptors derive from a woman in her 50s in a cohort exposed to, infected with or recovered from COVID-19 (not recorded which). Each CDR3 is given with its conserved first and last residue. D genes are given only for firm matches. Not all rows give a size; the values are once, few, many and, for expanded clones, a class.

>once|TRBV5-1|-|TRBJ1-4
CASSGEGTRGEKLFF
TGCGCCAGCAGCGGGGAGGGGACAAGAGGAGAAAAACTGTTTTTT
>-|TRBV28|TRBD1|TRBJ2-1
CASSFPGQVPTGEQFF
TGTGCCAGCAGTTTTCCCGGACAGGTCCCGACGGGTGAGCAGTTCTTC
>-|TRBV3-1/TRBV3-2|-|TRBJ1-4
CASSQDFNEKLFF
TGTGCCAGCAGCCAAGACTTTAATGAAAAACTGTTTTTT
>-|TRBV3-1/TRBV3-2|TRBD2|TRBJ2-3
CASSLLTSGGARDTQYF
TGTGCCAGCAGCCTACTTACTAGCGGGGGGGCCCGAGATACGCAGTATTTT
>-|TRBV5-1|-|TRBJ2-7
CASSRLEVHEQYF
TGCGCCAGCAGCCGACTAGAGGTCCACGAGCAGTACTTC
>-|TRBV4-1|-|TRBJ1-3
CASSDGHSGNTIYF
TGCGCCAGCAGCGACGGACACTCTGGAAACACCATATATTTT
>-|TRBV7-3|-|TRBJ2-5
CASSLGGSQETQYF
TGTGCCAGCAGCTTAGGAGGATCCCAAGAGACCCAGTACTTC
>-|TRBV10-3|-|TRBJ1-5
CAISEAKGGGNQPQHF
TGTGCCATCAGTGAAGCAAAAGGGGGGGGAAATCAGCCCCAGCATTTT
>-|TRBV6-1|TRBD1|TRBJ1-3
CASSQDPGQGRNTIYF
TGTGCCAGCAGTCAAGATCCGGGACAGGGGCGAAACACCATATATTTT
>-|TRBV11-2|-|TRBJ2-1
CASSLGGRDNEQFF
TGTGCCAGCAGCTTAGGGGGCAGAGACAATGAGCAGTTCTTC